This T cell receptor beta chain comes out of a study of cytomegalovirus exposure and HLA in healthy donors. Study observations and caveats: Being productive about 90% or about 30% of the time was typical of most TCR beta V segments in an earlier analysis. Among TCR beta chains, those listed as cytomegalovirus-associated numbered around 160. Certain sequence variants were highly shared and formed a cluster, and this cluster was likely a sequencing artifact.

Concerning this clone itself: The target antigen is unknown.

There are 15 residues in the CDR3. Germline trimming cut 4 bases from V and 4 bases from J; bases unmatched to any gene: 8. The germline V gene encodes CDR1 SGHRS and CDR2 YFSETQ. The PCR contained 60 Vbeta and 13 Jbeta primers. The table came from immunoSEQ multiplex PCR; TCRdb's copy has only in-frame clones and leaves some out. The sample holds 110,000 or so clones, about 86% seen once. As for the donors, each was a healthy bone marrow donor. V and J are TRBV5-1 and TRBJ1-1, with 9 bases that match TRBD1. Material: PBMCs. The clonotype originates from a middle-aged woman in good health and CMV-seronegative. The CDR3 nucleotides read TGCGCCAGCAGCCTAATGGGACAGGGTTCCACTGAAGCTTTCTTT. Translated: CASSLMGQGSTEAFF. The entire variable domain, with the rest obtained from reference TRBV5-1 and TRBJ1-1, is as follows: KAGVTQTPRYLIKTRGQQVTLSCSPISGHRSVSWYQQTPGQGLQFLFEYFSETQRNKGNFPGRFSGRQFSNSRSEMNVSTLELGDSALYLCASSLMGQGSTEAFFGQGTRLTVV.